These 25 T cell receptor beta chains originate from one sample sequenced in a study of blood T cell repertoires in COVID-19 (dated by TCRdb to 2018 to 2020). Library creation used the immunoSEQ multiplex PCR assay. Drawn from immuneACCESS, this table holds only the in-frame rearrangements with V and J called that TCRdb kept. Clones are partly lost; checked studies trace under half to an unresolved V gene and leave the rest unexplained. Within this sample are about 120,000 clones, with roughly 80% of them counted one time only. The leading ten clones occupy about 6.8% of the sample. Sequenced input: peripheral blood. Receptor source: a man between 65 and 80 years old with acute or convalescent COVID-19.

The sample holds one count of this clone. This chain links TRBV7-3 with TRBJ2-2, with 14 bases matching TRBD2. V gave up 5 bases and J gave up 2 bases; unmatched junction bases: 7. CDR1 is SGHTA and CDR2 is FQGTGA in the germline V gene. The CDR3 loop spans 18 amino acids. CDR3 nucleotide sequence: TGTGCCAGCAGCCCCCGGGGACTAGCGGGGGATAACACCGGGGAGCTGTTTTTT. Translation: CASSPRGLAGDNTGELFF.

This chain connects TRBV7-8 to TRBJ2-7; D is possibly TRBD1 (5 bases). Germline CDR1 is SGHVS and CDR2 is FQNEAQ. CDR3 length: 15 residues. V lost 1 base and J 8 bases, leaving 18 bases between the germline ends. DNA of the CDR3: TGTGCCAGCAGCTTAGAAACAGGACCCACTTTGCAGCAGTACTTC. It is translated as CASSLETGPTLQQYF.

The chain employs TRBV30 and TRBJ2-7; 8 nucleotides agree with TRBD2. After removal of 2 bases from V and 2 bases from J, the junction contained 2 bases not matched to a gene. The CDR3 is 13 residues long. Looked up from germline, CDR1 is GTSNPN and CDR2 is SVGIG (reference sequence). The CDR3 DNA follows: TGTGCCTGGAGTCGGGGGGGACCCTACGAGCAGTACTTC. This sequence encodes CAWSRGGPYEQYF.

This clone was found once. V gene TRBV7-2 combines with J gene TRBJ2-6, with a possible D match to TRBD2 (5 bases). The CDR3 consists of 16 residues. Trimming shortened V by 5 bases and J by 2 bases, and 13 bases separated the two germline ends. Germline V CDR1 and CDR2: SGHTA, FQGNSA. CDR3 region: CASSPHGGAGANVLTF. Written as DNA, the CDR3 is TGTGCCAGCAGCCCGCACGGAGGTGCTGGGGCCAACGTCCTGACTTTC.

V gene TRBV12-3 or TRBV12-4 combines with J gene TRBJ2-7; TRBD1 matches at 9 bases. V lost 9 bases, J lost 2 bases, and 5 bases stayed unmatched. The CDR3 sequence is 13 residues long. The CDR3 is CASTQGATYEQYF. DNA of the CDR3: TGTGCCAGTACACAGGGGGCTACCTACGAGCAGTACTTC.

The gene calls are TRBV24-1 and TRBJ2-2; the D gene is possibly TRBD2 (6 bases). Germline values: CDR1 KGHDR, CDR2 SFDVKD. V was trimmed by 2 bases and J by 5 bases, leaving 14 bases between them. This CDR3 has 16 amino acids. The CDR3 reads CATSDYFTGVTGELFF. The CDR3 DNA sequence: TGTGCCACCAGTGATTATTTCACGGGAGTTACCGGGGAGCTGTTTTTT.

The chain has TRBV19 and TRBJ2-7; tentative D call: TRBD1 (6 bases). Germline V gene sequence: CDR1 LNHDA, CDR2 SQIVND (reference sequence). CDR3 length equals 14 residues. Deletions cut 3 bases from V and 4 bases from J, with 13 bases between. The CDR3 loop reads CASSIPGQQYEQYF. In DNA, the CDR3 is TGTGCCAGTAGTATCCCTGGACAGCAATACGAGCAGTACTTC.

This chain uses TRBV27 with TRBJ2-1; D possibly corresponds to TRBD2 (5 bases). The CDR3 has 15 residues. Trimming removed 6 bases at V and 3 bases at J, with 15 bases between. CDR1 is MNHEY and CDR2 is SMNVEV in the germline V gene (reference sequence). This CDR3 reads CASSQRRPLYNEQFF. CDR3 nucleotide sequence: TGTGCCAGCAGCCAGCGGAGGCCCCTCTACAATGAGCAGTTCTTC.

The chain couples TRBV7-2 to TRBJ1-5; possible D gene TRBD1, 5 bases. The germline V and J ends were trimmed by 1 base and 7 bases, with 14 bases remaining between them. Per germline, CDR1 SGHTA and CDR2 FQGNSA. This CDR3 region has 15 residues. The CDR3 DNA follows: TGTGCCAGCAGCTTAGGGGTCGCAAGGACACAGCCCCAGCATTTT. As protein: CASSLGVARTQPQHF.

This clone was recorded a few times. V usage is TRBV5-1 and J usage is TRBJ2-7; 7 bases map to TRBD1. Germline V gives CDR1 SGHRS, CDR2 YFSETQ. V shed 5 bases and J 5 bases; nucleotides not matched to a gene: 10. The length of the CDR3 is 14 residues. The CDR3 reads CASSRQGQSHEQYF. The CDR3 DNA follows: TGCGCCAGCAGTCGACAGGGCCAAAGTCACGAGCAGTACTTC.

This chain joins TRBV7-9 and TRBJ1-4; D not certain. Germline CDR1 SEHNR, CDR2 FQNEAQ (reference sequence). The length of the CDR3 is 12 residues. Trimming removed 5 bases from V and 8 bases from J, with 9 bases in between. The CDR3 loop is CASSIRQEKLFF. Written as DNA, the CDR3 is TGTGCCAGCAGCATACGCCAGGAAAAACTGTTTTTT.

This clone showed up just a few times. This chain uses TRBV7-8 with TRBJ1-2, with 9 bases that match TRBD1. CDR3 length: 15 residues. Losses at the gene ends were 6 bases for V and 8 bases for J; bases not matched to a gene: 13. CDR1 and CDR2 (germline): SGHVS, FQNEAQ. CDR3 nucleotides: TGTGCCAGCAGTCGCGGACAGGGGCCCCTCCAAGGCTACACCTTC. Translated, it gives CASSRGQGPLQGYTF.

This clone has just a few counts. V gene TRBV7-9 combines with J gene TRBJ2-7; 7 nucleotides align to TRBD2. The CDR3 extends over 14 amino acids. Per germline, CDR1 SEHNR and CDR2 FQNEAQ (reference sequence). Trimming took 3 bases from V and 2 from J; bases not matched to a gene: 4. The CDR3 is CASSFQREPYEQYF. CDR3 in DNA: TGTGCCAGCAGCTTCCAGCGGGAACCCTACGAGCAGTACTTC.

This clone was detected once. The CDR3 DNA reads as TGTGCCAGCAGTTTACAGGGGGCTGTGAACACTGAAGCTTTCTTT. This sequence encodes CASSLQGAVNTEAFF. This chain joins TRBV7-9 and TRBJ1-1; 9 bases align to TRBD1. This CDR3 is built from 15 residues. Germline V lookup: CDR1 SEHNR, CDR2 FQNEAQ (reference sequence). V shed 6 bases, J shed 0 bases, and the junction held 5 bases outside the gene matches.

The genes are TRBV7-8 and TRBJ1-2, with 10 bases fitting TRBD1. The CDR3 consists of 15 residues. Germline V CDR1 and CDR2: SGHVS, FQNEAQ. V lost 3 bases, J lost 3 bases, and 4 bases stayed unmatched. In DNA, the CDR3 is TGTGCCAGCAGCTTTGACAGGGGGCTGGACTATGGCTACACCTTC. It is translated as CASSFDRGLDYGYTF.

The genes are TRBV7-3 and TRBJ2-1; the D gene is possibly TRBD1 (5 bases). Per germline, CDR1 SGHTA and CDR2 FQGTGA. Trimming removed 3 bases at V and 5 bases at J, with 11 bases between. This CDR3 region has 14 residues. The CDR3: CASSLAGPNNEQFF. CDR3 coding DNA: TGTGCCAGCAGCTTGGCAGGGCCCAACAATGAGCAGTTCTTC.

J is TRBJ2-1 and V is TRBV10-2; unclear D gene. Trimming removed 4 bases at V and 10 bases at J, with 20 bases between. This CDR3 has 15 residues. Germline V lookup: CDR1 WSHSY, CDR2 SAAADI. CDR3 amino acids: CASSGGSLPMIEQFF. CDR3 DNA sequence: TGCGCCAGCAGTGGCGGCAGCTTGCCTATGATAGAGCAGTTCTTC.

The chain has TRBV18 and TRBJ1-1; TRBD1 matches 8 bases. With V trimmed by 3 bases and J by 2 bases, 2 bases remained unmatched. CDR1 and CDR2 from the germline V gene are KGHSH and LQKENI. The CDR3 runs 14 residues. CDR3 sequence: CASSPGQGNTEAFF. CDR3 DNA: TGTGCCAGCTCACCTGGACAGGGTAACACTGAAGCTTTCTTT.

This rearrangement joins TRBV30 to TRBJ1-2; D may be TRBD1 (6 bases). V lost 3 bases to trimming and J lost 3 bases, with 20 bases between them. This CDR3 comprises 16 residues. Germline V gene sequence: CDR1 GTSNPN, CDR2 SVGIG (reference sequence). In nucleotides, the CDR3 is TGTGCCTGGAGACCGACAGGTGGGAACGGCTACTATGGCTACACCTTC. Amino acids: CAWRPTGGNGYYGYTF.

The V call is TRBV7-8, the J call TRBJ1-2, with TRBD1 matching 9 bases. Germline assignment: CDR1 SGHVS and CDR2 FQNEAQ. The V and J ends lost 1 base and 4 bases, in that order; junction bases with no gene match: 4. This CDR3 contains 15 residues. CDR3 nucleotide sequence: TGTGCCAGCAGCTTAGAGACAGGGGGTGCCTATGGCTACACCTTC. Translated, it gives CASSLETGGAYGYTF.

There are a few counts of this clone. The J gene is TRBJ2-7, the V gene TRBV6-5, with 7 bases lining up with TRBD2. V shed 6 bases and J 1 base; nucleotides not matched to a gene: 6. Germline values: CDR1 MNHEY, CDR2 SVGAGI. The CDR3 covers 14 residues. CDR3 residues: CASSPSGESYEQYF. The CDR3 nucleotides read TGTGCCAGCAGCCCCAGCGGGGAGTCCTACGAGCAGTACTTC.

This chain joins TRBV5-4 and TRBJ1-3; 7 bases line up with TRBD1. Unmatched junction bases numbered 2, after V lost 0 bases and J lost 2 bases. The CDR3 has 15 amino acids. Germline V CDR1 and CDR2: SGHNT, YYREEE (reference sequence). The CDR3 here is CASSLEGATGNTIYF. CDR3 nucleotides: TGTGCCAGCAGCTTGGAGGGGGCAACTGGAAACACCATATATTTT.

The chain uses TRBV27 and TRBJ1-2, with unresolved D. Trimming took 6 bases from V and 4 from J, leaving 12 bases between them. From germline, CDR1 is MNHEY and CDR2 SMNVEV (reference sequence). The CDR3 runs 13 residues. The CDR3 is CASRMAGSYGYTF. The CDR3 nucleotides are TGTGCCAGCAGGATGGCGGGGTCCTATGGCTACACCTTC.

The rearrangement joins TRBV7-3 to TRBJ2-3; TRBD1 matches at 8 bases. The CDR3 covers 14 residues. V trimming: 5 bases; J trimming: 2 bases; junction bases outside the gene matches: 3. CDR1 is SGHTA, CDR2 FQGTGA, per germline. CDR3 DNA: TGTGCCAGCAGCCTGACAGGGGTCACAGATACGCAGTATTTT. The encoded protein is CASSLTGVTDTQYF.

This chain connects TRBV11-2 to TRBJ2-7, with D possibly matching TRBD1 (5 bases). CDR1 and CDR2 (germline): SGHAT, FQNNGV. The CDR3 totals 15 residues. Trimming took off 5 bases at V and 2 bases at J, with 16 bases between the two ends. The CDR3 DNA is TGTGCCAGCAGCCTTGGTCCGACAGACACCTACGAGCAGTACTTC. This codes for CASSLGPTDTYEQYF.